The present T cell receptor (beta chain) was sequenced within a study of cytomegalovirus exposure and HLA in healthy donors. About the study: There were approximately 400 genotyped donors. Of these, 75% to 85% fell in the genetic ancestry cluster associated with self-reported Caucasian donors. Study results and caveats: Earlier analysis yielded a pattern in which most TCR beta V segments were productive about 90% or about 30% of the time. It was shown in a later analysis that HLA-associated TCR beta chains were more clonally expanded than other, equally common chains.

In the PCR, 60 Vbeta and 13 Jbeta primers were used. As processed by the authors: A later analysis tallied roughly 77 million unique TCR beta chains, roughly 11 million of them shared. Data came from immunoSEQ multiplex PCR; TCRdb stores just in-frame clones and leaves some out. The V and J calls and the clone size are those of that table, but D and trimming were determined from the DNA. In the table there are over 150,000 clones, around 83% of which are singletons. The CDR3 totals 15 residues. Losses at the gene ends were 4 bases for V and 7 bases for J; bases not matched to a gene: 5. CDR1 is SGHAT and CDR2 is FQDESV in the germline V gene (reference sequence). Comments on this clone: Its cognate antigen is unknown.

This sequence originates from a man aged 45-65 years in good health and CMV-seronegative. The sequencing input was PBMCs. This chain uses TRBV11-1 with TRBJ1-6; 9 bases are a match to TRBD1. The CDR3 region is CASSSQTGGNSPLHF. CDR3 DNA: TGTGCCAGCAGCTCTCAGACAGGGGGAAATTCACCCCTCCACTTT. Full variable domain (outside the CDR3, taken from reference TRBV11-1 and TRBJ1-6): EAEVAQSPRYKITEKSQAVAFWCDPISGHATLYWYRQILGQGPELLVQFQDESVVDDSQLPKDRFSAERLKGVDSTLKIQPAELGDSAMYLCASSSQTGGNSPLHFGNGTRLTVT.